This T cell receptor beta chain originates from a study of post-analysis software for immune sequencing data. Tagging with unique molecular identifiers was a feature of the TCR beta cDNA libraries. Starting from approximately 1 to 10 million T cells, the study yielded about half a million cDNA molecules. TCRdb analysed the PCR reads with MiXCR anew, one entry per CDR3 protein. The sample yields some 190,000 distinct CDR3 sequences, approximately 29% seen once. Study-wide findings and caveats: Patients carried four or five TRBV segments more frequently than controls did, and TRBV5-6, TRBV5-1 and TRBV20-1 were among them. Significantly lower normalized Chao1 diversity was seen in multiple sclerosis patients than in controls.

The CDR3 covers 17 residues. The V and J ends lost 2 bases and 2 bases respectively, with 16 bases between them. Germline CDR1 MNHEY, CDR2 SVGAGI. On this clonotype itself: The antigen remains unidentified.

The specimen was blood. The chain combines TRBV6-5 with TRBJ2-1, with a possible D match to TRBD1 (5 bases). The source of this sequence is a girl aged 2 to 17 with multiple sclerosis. The CDR3 DNA reads as TGTGCCAGCAGTTACGGTTTGGGGCCTTGGGCCTACAATGAGCAGTTCTTC. Protein: CASSYGLGPWAYNEQFF.